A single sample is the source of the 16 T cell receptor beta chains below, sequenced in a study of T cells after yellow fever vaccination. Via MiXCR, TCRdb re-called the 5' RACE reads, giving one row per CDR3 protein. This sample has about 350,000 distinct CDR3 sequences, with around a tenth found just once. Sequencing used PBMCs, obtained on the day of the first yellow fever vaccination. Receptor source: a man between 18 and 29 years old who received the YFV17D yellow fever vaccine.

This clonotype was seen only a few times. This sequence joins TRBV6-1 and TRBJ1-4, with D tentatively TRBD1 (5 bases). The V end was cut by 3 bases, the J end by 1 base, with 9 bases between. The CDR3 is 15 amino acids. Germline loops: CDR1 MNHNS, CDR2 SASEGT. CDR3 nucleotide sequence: TGTGCCAGCAGTGACACAGGCGGAACTAATGAAAAACTGTTTTTT. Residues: CASSDTGGTNEKLFF.

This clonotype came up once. This chain's CDR3 is CASETPPDTQYF. In nucleotides, the CDR3 is TGTGCCAGCGAAACCCCGCCGGATACGCAGTATTTT. V usage is TRBV6-5 and J usage is TRBJ2-3; D ambiguous. The ends were cut back, 8 bases at V and 6 bases at J, with 12 bases in the middle. CDR3 length: 12 residues. The germline V gene encodes CDR1 MNHEY and CDR2 SVGAGI.

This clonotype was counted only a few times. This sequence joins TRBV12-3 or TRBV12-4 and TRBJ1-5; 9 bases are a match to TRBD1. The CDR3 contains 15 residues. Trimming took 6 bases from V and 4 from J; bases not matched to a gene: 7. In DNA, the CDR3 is TGTGCCAGCAGCTACGGGACAGGGCTAAATCAGCCCCAGCATTTT. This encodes CASSYGTGLNQPQHF.

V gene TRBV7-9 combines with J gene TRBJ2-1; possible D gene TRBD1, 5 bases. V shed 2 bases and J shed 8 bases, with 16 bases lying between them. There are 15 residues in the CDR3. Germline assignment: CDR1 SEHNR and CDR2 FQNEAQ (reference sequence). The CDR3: CASSLYHARVDEQFF. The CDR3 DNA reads TGTGCCAGCAGCTTATATCACGCCAGGGTGGATGAGCAGTTCTTC.

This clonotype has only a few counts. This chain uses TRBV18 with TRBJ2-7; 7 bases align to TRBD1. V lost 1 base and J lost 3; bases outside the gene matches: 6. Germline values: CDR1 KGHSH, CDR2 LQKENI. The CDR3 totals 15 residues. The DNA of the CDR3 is TGTGCCAGCTCACCACGGGACAGTCTCATCTACGAGCAGTACTTC. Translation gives CASSPRDSLIYEQYF.

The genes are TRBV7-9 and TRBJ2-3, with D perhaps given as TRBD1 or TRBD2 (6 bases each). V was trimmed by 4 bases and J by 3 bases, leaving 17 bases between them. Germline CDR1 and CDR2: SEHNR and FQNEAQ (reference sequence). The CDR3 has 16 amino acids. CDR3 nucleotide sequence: TGTGCCAGCAGCTCCGAAGGGGGGCGGTTGACAGATACGCAGTATTTT. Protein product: CASSSEGGRLTDTQYF. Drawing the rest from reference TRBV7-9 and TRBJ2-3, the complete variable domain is DTGVSQNPRHKITKRGQNVTFRCDPISEHNRLYWYRQTLGQGPEFLTYFQNEAQLEKSRLLSDRFSAERPKGSFSTLEIQRTEQGDSAMYLCASSSEGGRLTDTQYFGPGTRLTVL.

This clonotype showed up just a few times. The CDR3 sequence is CASSRGGELNQPQHF. CDR3 DNA: TGTGCCAGCAGCCGAGGGGGCGAGTTGAATCAGCCCCAGCATTTT. This chain joins TRBV6-1 and TRBJ1-5, with 7 bases matching TRBD1. After removal of 6 bases from V and 4 bases from J, the junction contained 9 bases not matched to a gene. The CDR3 totals 15 residues. The germline V gene has CDR1 MNHNS and CDR2 SASEGT.

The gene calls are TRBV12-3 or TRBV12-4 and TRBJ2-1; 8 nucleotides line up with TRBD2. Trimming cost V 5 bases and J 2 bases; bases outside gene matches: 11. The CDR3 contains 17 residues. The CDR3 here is CASSASRGASPYNEQFF. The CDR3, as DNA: TGTGCCAGCAGTGCGTCGCGGGGGGCCTCCCCCTACAATGAGCAGTTCTTC.

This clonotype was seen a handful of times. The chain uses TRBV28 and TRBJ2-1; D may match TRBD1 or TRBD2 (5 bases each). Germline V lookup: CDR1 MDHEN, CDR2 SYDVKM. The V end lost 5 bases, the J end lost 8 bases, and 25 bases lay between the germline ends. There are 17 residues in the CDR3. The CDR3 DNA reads TGTGCCAGCAGTCTCAAAATAAGGGACGGGGTGGTCGATGAGCAGTTCTTC. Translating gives CASSLKIRDGVVDEQFF.

Here the CDR3 reads CASSQEYEQFF. In nucleotides, the CDR3 is TGCGCCAGCAGCCAAGAATATGAGCAGTTCTTC. The chain combines TRBV4-1 with TRBJ2-1, with no clear D. CDR1 and CDR2 (germline): MGHRA, YSYEKL. Trimming shortened V by 0 bases and J by 8 bases, and 2 bases separated the two germline ends. The CDR3 spans 11 residues.

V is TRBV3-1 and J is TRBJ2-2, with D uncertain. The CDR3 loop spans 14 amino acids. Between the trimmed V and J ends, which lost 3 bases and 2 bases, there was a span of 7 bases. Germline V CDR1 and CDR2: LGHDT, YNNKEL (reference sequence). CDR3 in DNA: TGTGCCAGCAGCCAGTGGGTTAACACCGGGGAGCTGTTTTTT. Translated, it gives CASSQWVNTGELFF.

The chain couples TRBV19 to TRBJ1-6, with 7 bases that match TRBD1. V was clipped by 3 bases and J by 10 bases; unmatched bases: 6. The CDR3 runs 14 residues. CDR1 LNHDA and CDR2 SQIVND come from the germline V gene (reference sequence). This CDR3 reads CASSITGERSPLHF. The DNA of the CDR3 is TGTGCCAGTAGTATCACAGGGGAAAGGTCACCCCTCCACTTT.

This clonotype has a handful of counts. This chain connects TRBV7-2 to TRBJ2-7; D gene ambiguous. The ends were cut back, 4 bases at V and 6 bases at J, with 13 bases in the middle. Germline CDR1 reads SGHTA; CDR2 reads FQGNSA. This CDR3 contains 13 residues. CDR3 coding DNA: TGTGCCAGCAGCTCATTTTGGGGTGTCGAGCAGTACGTC. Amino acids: CASSSFWGVEQYV.

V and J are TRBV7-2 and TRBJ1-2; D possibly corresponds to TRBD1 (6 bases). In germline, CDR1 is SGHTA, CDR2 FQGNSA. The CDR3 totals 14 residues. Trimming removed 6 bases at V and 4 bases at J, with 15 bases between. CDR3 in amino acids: CASSFDRQGYGYTF. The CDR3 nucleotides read TGTGCCAGCAGTTTCGACAGGCAGGGCTATGGCTACACCTTC.

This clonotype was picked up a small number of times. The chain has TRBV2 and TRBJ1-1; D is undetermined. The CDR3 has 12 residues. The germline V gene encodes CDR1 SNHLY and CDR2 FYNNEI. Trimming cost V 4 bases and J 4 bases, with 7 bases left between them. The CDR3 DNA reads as TGTGCCAGCAGTGTAATGGGCACTGAAGCTTTCTTT. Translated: CASSVMGTEAFF.

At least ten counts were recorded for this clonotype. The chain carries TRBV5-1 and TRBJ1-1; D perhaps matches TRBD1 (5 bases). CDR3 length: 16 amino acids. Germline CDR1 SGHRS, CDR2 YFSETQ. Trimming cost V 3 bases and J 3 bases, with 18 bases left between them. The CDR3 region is CASSWQGLNLDTEAFF. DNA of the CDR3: TGCGCCAGCAGCTGGCAGGGTCTTAACTTGGACACTGAAGCTTTCTTT. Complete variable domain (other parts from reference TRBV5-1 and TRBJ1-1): KAGVTQTPRYLIKTRGQQVTLSCSPISGHRSVSWYQQTPGQGLQFLFEYFSETQRNKGNFPGRFSGRQFSNSRSEMNVSTLELGDSALYLCASSWQGLNLDTEAFFGQGTRLTVV.